A selection of T cell receptor beta chains follows, all from one sample in a study of T cell responses to AZD1222 COVID-19 vaccine. Clones were read by immunoSEQ multiplex PCR, and TCRdb kept only the in-frame ones, dropping some. The repertoire consists of some 78,000 clones, with roughly 85% occurring once and the leading ten covering about 1.3%. Material: peripheral blood, obtained 28 days after the second AZD1222 dose. These receptors originate from an adult who received the AZD1222 COVID-19 vaccine. The conserved cysteine and the conserved F or W are not part of the CDR3 here. D genes are given only for firm matches.

J: TRBJ1-1
D: -
V: TRBV9
CDR3: ASSVLDSGVNTEAF

J: TRBJ2-1
D: TRBD2
V: TRBV19
CDR3: ASSPGLAGVRTNEQF

J: TRBJ1-2
D: -
V: TRBV3-1/TRBV3-2
CDR3: ASSHSEGNYGYT

J: TRBJ1-1
D: TRBD1
V: TRBV7-3
CDR3: ASSTTGETEAF

J: TRBJ2-1
D: -
V: TRBV28
CDR3: ASTLPGGSYNEQF

J: TRBJ2-1
D: TRBD1
V: TRBV3-1/TRBV3-2
CDR3: ASSLNRGNEQF

J: TRBJ2-2
D: -
V: TRBV6-4
CDR3: ASSNPPTRNTGELF

J: TRBJ2-7
D: -
V: TRBV4-1
CDR3: ASSQAGSFYEQY

J: TRBJ1-1
D: -
V: TRBV27
CDR3: ASSLGSPRAEAF

J: TRBJ2-6
D: -
V: TRBV7-6
CDR3: ASSLTGWSPGANVLT

J: TRBJ2-1
D: -
V: TRBV29-1
CDR3: SVAQRPSYNEQF

J: TRBJ1-4
D: TRBD1
V: TRBV7-2
CDR3: ASSLAGTAEKLF

J: TRBJ1-1
D: -
V: TRBV5-8
CDR3: ASSLGDGTGNTEAF

J: TRBJ1-5
D: -
V: TRBV19
CDR3: ASSRGAKNQPQH

J: TRBJ2-5
D: -
V: TRBV4-3
CDR3: ASSQDRRLEAETQY

J: TRBJ2-1
D: -
V: TRBV11-3
CDR3: ASSSSLGGSSYNEQF

J: TRBJ1-1
D: -
V: TRBV19
CDR3: ASHVRVDGTEAF

J: TRBJ1-5
D: -
V: TRBV28
CDR3: ASIGALGSQPQH

J: TRBJ1-2
D: -
V: TRBV5-4
CDR3: ASSLYEGGYT

J: TRBJ1-5
D: TRBD1
V: TRBV18
CDR3: ASSPFPGTGHDQPQH